Following are 26 T cell receptor beta chains from one sample sequenced in a study of blood T cell repertoires in COVID-19 (dated by TCRdb to the early 2020s). Library preparation was by the immunoSEQ multiplex PCR assay. In its TCRdb copy, this immuneACCESS table keeps in-frame sequences only and misses some clones. Where compared with another copy, unresolved V genes explain less than half of these, and the others have no known cause. The sample records approximately 240,000 clones, 75% to 90% of which are singletons. Roughly 6.3% of the sample comes from the top ten. Sequencing used PBMCs or T cells enriched from blood (not recorded which). The source of these receptors is a woman in her 30s with acute COVID-19.

In DNA form, the CDR3 reads TGTGCCTGGAGTGTAGGGGCAGGGCTGGATGAAAAACTGTTTTTT. This encodes CAWSVGAGLDEKLFF. This chain uses TRBV30 with TRBJ1-4; possible D gene TRBD1, 5 bases. The V end was cut by 0 bases, the J end by 6 bases, with 14 bases between. This CDR3 region has 15 residues. Per the germline V gene, CDR1 is GTSNPN and CDR2 is SVGIG (reference sequence).

The chain recombines TRBV10-3 with TRBJ2-1, with a tentative D call TRBD2 (6 bases). This CDR3 is 14 amino acids long. Trimming took 6 bases from V and 10 from J, leaving 19 bases between them. CDR1 is ENHRY, CDR2 SYGVKD, per germline. The CDR3 sequence is CAISDSSGVQEQFF. CDR3 DNA sequence: TGTGCCATCAGCGACTCGTCGGGGGTGCAAGAGCAGTTCTTC.

The V gene is TRBV20-1, the J gene TRBJ2-7; 10 nucleotides line up with TRBD1. There are 16 residues in the CDR3. The V gene end was trimmed by 3 bases and the J gene end by 6 bases; junction bases not matched to a gene: 14. In germline, CDR1 is DFQATT, CDR2 SNEGSKA (reference sequence). This chain's CDR3 is CSASVPGQGRTSEQYF. The CDR3 DNA follows: TGCAGTGCTAGTGTCCCGGGACAGGGGCGAACGAGCGAGCAGTACTTC.

CDR3 protein: CASSLSPGTYEQYF. CDR3 in DNA: TGTGCCAGCAGCTTGTCCCCAGGAACCTACGAGCAGTACTTC. The chain joins TRBV5-4 to TRBJ2-7; D gene unclear. The V and J ends lost 1 base and 2 bases respectively, with 10 bases between them. The V gene's germline CDR1 is SGHNT and CDR2 YYREEE (reference sequence). The CDR3 has 14 amino acids.

The chain has TRBV7-9 and TRBJ2-7; 13 bases are shared with TRBD2. The CDR3 covers 15 residues. The ends lost 5 bases at V and 2 bases at J; junction bases unmatched: 3. The germline CDR1 and CDR2 sequences are SEHNR and FQNEAQ (reference sequence). The CDR3 here is CASSPGLAGTYEQYF. The CDR3 nucleotides are TGTGCCAGCAGCCCGGGACTAGCGGGGACCTACGAGCAGTACTTC.

The chain combines TRBV6-6 with TRBJ2-3, with D perhaps matching TRBD1 (6 bases). Trimming cost V 2 bases and J 6 bases, with 12 bases left between them. This CDR3 comprises 14 residues. Germline assignment: CDR1 MNHNY and CDR2 SVGAGI (reference sequence). CDR3 loop: CASSYAGAQDTQYF. In DNA, the CDR3 is TGTGCCAGCAGTTACGCAGGGGCCCAGGATACGCAGTATTTT.

The chain joins TRBV12-3 or TRBV12-4 to TRBJ1-3; the D is unclear. CDR3 length: 13 amino acids. With 5 bases removed from V and 4 bases from J, the gap between germline ends came to 9 bases. The CDR3 sequence: CASSPGVGNTIYF. CDR3 in DNA: TGTGCCAGCAGTCCAGGTGTGGGAAACACCATATATTTT.

The rearrangement uses TRBV19 and TRBJ1-1; maybe TRBD1 (6 bases). The CDR3 spans 15 residues. CDR1 LNHDA and CDR2 SQIVND come from the germline V gene (reference sequence). Between the trimmed V and J ends, which lost 2 bases and 0 bases, there was a span of 10 bases. CDR3 in amino acids: CASSIQGRVNTEAFF. The DNA of the CDR3 is TGTGCCAGTAGTATACAGGGGCGTGTGAACACTGAAGCTTTCTTT.

The V call is TRBV27, the J call TRBJ1-5; tentatively, D is TRBD1 (6 bases). The CDR3 covers 13 residues. V was shortened by 6 bases and J by 3 bases, with 9 bases between the two germline ends. Germline lookup yields CDR1 MNHEY and CDR2 SMNVEV (reference sequence). The DNA of the CDR3 is TGTGCCAGCAGAGACAGGTCCAATCAGCCCCAGCATTTT. This codes for CASRDRSNQPQHF.

The chain uses TRBV7-2 and TRBJ1-4; D remains unclear. Germline values: CDR1 SGHTA, CDR2 FQGNSA. V lost 0 bases and J lost 10, with 12 bases in between. The CDR3 consists of 14 residues. The DNA for the CDR3 is TGTGCCAGCAGCTTAGCGCATCAGCCGGGAAAACTGTTTTTT. Encoded protein: CASSLAHQPGKLFF.

The rearrangement uses TRBV3-1 (or the pseudogene TRBV3-2) and TRBJ1-4; weak D call: TRBD1 (5 bases). The CDR3 totals 16 residues. The V and J ends lost 0 bases and 2 bases respectively, with 10 bases between them. Germline V lookup: CDR1 LGHDT, CDR2 YNNKEL (reference sequence). DNA for the CDR3: TGTGCCAGCAGCCAAGAAGGGGATGGCACTAATGAAAAACTGTTTTTT. This encodes CASSQEGDGTNEKLFF.

The CDR3 sequence: CASSLGGQKETQYF. CDR3 nucleotides: TGTGCCAGCAGCCTCGGGGGACAGAAAGAGACCCAGTACTTC. The chain is built from TRBV3-1 (or the pseudogene TRBV3-2) and TRBJ2-5; weak D call: TRBD1 (7 bases). The germline V gene encodes CDR1 LGHDT and CDR2 YNNKEL (reference sequence). V was pared by 4 bases and J by 3 bases, with 12 bases between. CDR3 length equals 14 residues.

V gene TRBV15 combines with J gene TRBJ2-5, with TRBD2 matching over 7 bases. Per the germline V gene, CDR1 is LNHNV and CDR2 is YYDKDF (reference sequence). This CDR3 is 15 amino acids long. Unmatched junction bases numbered 9, after V lost 3 bases and J lost 5 bases. Here the CDR3 reads CATSRWGEGRETQYF. The CDR3, as DNA: TGTGCCACCAGCAGGTGGGGGGAGGGTAGGGAGACCCAGTACTTC.

This chain connects TRBV5-1 to TRBJ2-2; 7 nucleotides align to TRBD1. Germline V lookup: CDR1 SGHRS, CDR2 YFSETQ. The V and J ends lost 5 bases and 2 bases, in that order; junction bases with no gene match: 3. There are 14 residues in the CDR3. The CDR3 DNA reads as TGCGCCAGCAGTCGACAGGGAAACACCGGGGAGCTGTTTTTT. It is translated as CASSRQGNTGELFF.

The J gene is TRBJ1-4, the V gene TRBV18; D unresolved. The ends were cut back, 0 bases at V and 6 bases at J, with 14 bases in the middle. The CDR3 loop spans 16 amino acids. Germline values: CDR1 KGHSH, CDR2 LQKENI. The CDR3 loop reads CASSPPSRSRDEKLFF. The CDR3 region has the DNA TGTGCCAGCTCACCACCTTCCAGGTCGAGGGATGAAAAACTGTTTTTT.

The chain links TRBV19 to TRBJ2-1; 9 bases are a match to TRBD1. The CDR3 totals 16 residues. The germline V gene has CDR1 LNHDA and CDR2 SQIVND (reference sequence). V lost 1 base, J lost 9 bases, and 10 bases stayed unmatched. CDR3 in DNA: TGTGCCAGTAGTATAGTTGGGACAGGGAGCGAAAGTGAGCAGTTCTTC. This encodes CASSIVGTGSESEQFF.

This chain connects TRBV11-2 to TRBJ1-2; tentatively, D is TRBD1 (5 bases). The ends were cut back, 5 bases at V and 7 bases at J, with 17 bases in the middle. Germline V gene sequence: CDR1 SGHAT, CDR2 FQNNGV. This CDR3 comprises 14 residues. The CDR3 here is CASSPPGLGGGYTF. DNA of the CDR3: TGTGCCAGCAGCCCCCCCGGGCTGGGGGGTGGCTACACCTTC.

The rearrangement joins TRBV12-5 to TRBJ2-5, with 11 bases identical to TRBD2. The V gene's germline CDR1 is LGHNT and CDR2 FRNRAP. Trimming took 5 bases from V and 4 from J; bases not matched to a gene: 6. This CDR3 is built from 15 residues. The chain's CDR3 is CASGGLAGGTETQYF. The CDR3 region has the DNA TGTGCTAGTGGTGGTCTAGCGGGAGGAACAGAGACCCAGTACTTC.

CDR3 residues: CSAGSGFLSGYTF. The CDR3, as DNA: TGCAGCGCAGGATCGGGATTCCTCTCGGGCTACACCTTC. This chain uses TRBV29-1 with TRBJ1-2, with unresolved D. The CDR3 is made up of 13 amino acids. Germline-derived CDR1 and CDR2 are SQVTM and ANQGSEA. Trimming stripped 7 bases from V and 8 bases from J, with 20 bases between. The complete variable domain, with remaining parts taken from reference TRBV29-1 and TRBJ1-2, reads SAVISQKPSRDICQRGTSLTIQCQVDSQVTMMFWYRQQPGQSLTLIATANQGSEATYESGFVIDKFPISRPNLTFSTLTVSNMSPEDSSIYLCSAGSGFLSGYTFGSGTRLTVV.

The chain employs TRBV18 and TRBJ2-3; 10 bases fit TRBD2. The CDR3 length is 15 residues. The germline V gene encodes CDR1 KGHSH and CDR2 LQKENI. With 2 bases clipped from V and 8 bases from J, the junction kept 7 bases outside the gene matches. CDR3 bases: TGTGCCAGCTCACCAAGCGGGGGGGGCGGCGGTACGCAGTATTTT. Protein product: CASSPSGGGGGTQYF. Filled out from reference TRBV18 and TRBJ2-3, the complete variable domain reads NAGVMQNPRHLVRRRGQEARLRCSPMKGHSHVYWYRQLPEEGLKFMVYLQKENIIDESGMPKERFSAEFPKEGPSILRIQQVVRGDSAAYFCASSPSGGGGGTQYFGPGTRLTVL.

The rearrangement uses TRBV28 and TRBJ1-2, with 8 bases lining up with TRBD1. Trimming removed 5 bases from V and 2 bases from J; junction bases left unmatched: 7. The CDR3 consists of 15 residues. Germline V CDR1 and CDR2: MDHEN, SYDVKM. This CDR3 is CASSTPWTGNYGYTF. DNA of the CDR3: TGTGCCAGCAGTACCCCCTGGACAGGGAACTATGGCTACACCTTC.

The chain recombines TRBV7-3 with TRBJ2-1, with 8 bases aligning to TRBD2. This CDR3 is 15 amino acids long. With V trimmed by 2 bases and J by 4 bases, 4 bases remained unmatched. In germline, CDR1 is SGHTA, CDR2 FQGTGA. CDR3 nucleotides: TGTGCCAGCAGCTTAGGACTAGCACCTTACAATGAGCAGTTCTTC. Residues: CASSLGLAPYNEQFF. Looking up the rest from reference TRBV7-3 and TRBJ2-1 gives the full variable domain: GAGVSQTPSNKVTEKGKYVELRCDPISGHTALYWYRQSLGQGPEFLIYFQGTGAADDSGLPNDRFFAVRPEGSVSTLKIQRTERGDSAVYLCASSLGLAPYNEQFFGPGTRLTVL.

This clone came up once. The chain is built from TRBV29-1 and TRBJ1-1, with 8 bases fitting TRBD1. CDR1 and CDR2 from the germline V gene are SQVTM and ANQGSEA. The CDR3 extends over 13 amino acids. After removal of 3 bases from V and 5 bases from J, the junction contained 5 bases not matched to a gene. The CDR3 DNA follows: TGCAGCGTTGATTCAGGGGGCGCGACTGAAGCTTTCTTT. It translates to CSVDSGGATEAFF.

This chain connects TRBV29-1 to TRBJ2-1; tentative D call: TRBD2 (7 bases). Germline CDR1 reads SQVTM; CDR2 reads ANQGSEA. The CDR3 consists of 13 residues. Trimming took off 4 bases at V and 3 bases at J, with 10 bases between the two ends. The DNA of the CDR3 is TGCAGCGTTGGGGGGGGCAGCTACAATGAGCAGTTCTTC. Translated: CSVGGGSYNEQFF.

This chain connects TRBV18 to TRBJ2-1, with 15 positions matching TRBD2. The germline CDR1 and CDR2 sequences are KGHSH and LQKENI. J was trimmed by 9 bases and V by 6 bases; bases with no gene match: 6. The CDR3 covers 15 residues. The CDR3 sequence: CASSLGLAGGGEQFF. Written as DNA, the CDR3 is TGTGCCAGCTCCCTGGGACTAGCGGGAGGCGGTGAGCAGTTCTTC. The variable domain in full, completed from reference TRBV18 and TRBJ2-1, reads NAGVMQNPRHLVRRRGQEARLRCSPMKGHSHVYWYRQLPEEGLKFMVYLQKENIIDESGMPKERFSAEFPKEGPSILRIQQVVRGDSAAYFCASSLGLAGGGEQFFGPGTRLTVL.

This clone occurred a few times. J is TRBJ2-2 and V is TRBV9; D remains unclear. Germline V gives CDR1 SGDLS, CDR2 YYNGEE. The CDR3 is made up of 13 amino acids. V was pared by 1 base and J by 5 bases, with 6 bases between. CDR3 sequence: CASSVPRTGELFF. As DNA, the CDR3 is TGTGCCAGCAGCGTACCGAGGACCGGGGAGCTGTTTTTT.